This paragraph reports one TCR beta chain. This record belongs to a study of early T cells in non-severe SARS-CoV-2 infection. Turning to the study itself: Sequencing of unsorted whole blood was done on bulk RNA, leaving chains unpaired.

The CDR3 is made up of 12 amino acids. CDR1 is MDHEN, CDR2 SYDVKM, per germline. Deletions cut 8 bases from V and 10 bases from J, with 15 bases between. TCRdb ran MiXCR on the 5' RACE reads and lists one entry per CDR3 protein. This table has approximately 99,000 distinct CDR3 sequences, about an eighth appearing once. Input material: whole blood. This chain connects TRBV28 to TRBJ2-1; D is unclear. The source of this sequence is an adult who was a healthcare worker with PCR-confirmed SARS-CoV-2 infection or an uninfected control (not recorded which). The CDR3 DNA follows: TGTGCCAGCTTTGATTCAGATCGAGAGCAGTTCTTC. Translated, it gives CASFDSDREQFF.